Listed here are 9 T cell receptor beta chains from one sample, sequenced in a study of control samples from healthy donors and cancer patients. Sequencing used immunoSEQ multiplex PCR; TCRdb keeps in-frame clones, though not all of them. This sample carries roughly 370,000 clones, around 90% of them seen once, and the ten largest clones take 6% to 7%. Sequencing input: PBMCs. The receptors originated from a man in his forties with head and neck cancer.

This chain joins TRBV6-5 and TRBJ1-6; 10 bases line up with TRBD1. V trimming: 2 bases; J trimming: 16 bases; junction bases outside the gene matches: 11. The germline V gene encodes CDR1 MNHEY and CDR2 SVGAGI. This CDR3 is built from 15 residues. CDR3 sequence: CASSYRDRGRNGLHF. DNA of the CDR3: TGTGCCAGCAGTTACCGGGACAGGGGTAGGAACGGTCTCCACTTT.

The chain has TRBV9 and TRBJ1-1; D ambiguous. Trimming stripped 0 bases from V and 1 base from J, with 7 bases between. The V gene's germline CDR1 is SGDLS and CDR2 YYNGEE. The CDR3 totals 14 residues. The DNA of the CDR3 is TGTGCCAGCAGCGTAGATCGCAAGAACACTGAAGCTTTCTTT. It translates to CASSVDRKNTEAFF.

This clone was seen only once. V usage is TRBV9 and J usage is TRBJ1-1; 10 bases line up with TRBD1. The J segment lost 6 bases and the V segment lost 4 bases, leaving 9 bases of the junction unmatched. Germline V lookup: CDR1 SGDLS, CDR2 YYNGEE. The length of the CDR3 is 15 residues. CDR3 protein: CASSTGGTGESEAFF. The DNA for the CDR3 is TGTGCCAGCAGCACAGGAGGGACAGGGGAATCTGAAGCTTTCTTT.

The rearrangement uses TRBV10-3 and TRBJ1-6; D is unclear. The CDR3 loop spans 14 amino acids. The germline gives CDR1 ENHRY, CDR2 SYGVKD. With 2 bases removed from V and 7 bases from J, the gap between germline ends came to 9 bases. Written as DNA, the CDR3 is TGTGCCATCAGTGAGCCGTACCCGAATTCACCCCTCCACTTT. Translation: CAISEPYPNSPLHF.

With regard to this clone: At the DNA level, this CDR3 is encoded by other sequences in the same sample as well. The rearrangement uses TRBV12-3 or TRBV12-4 and TRBJ1-5; no firm D call. Trimming cost V 2 bases and J 7 bases, with 6 bases left between them. The CDR3 covers 12 residues. The CDR3, as DNA: TGTGCCAGCAGTTTATTGGGACAGCCCCAGCATTTT. Translated: CASSLLGQPQHF.

The chain carries TRBV10-3 and TRBJ2-5; D perhaps matches TRBD1 (5 bases). V lost 0 bases and J lost 2, with 10 bases in between. CDR1 ENHRY and CDR2 SYGVKD come from the germline V gene. The CDR3 extends over 15 amino acids. The DNA of the CDR3 is TGTGCCATCAGTGAGTCGAGGACACTGCAAGAGACCCAGTACTTC. Protein sequence: CAISESRTLQETQYF.

The genes are TRBV4-1 and TRBJ1-2; 7 bases align to TRBD1. Germline V gives CDR1 MGHRA, CDR2 YSYEKL. The CDR3 runs to 16 residues. Germline trimming cut 5 bases from V and 5 bases from J; bases unmatched to any gene: 14. CDR3 in amino acids: CASSKPGGRIEYGYTF. The CDR3 nucleotides are TGCGCCAGCAGCAAACCAGGGGGTCGGATTGAATATGGCTACACCTTC.

The chain uses TRBV28 and TRBJ2-2, with TRBD2 matching over 10 bases. Germline CDR1 MDHEN, CDR2 SYDVKM. CDR3 size: 17 residues. J lost 3 bases, V lost 5 bases, and 9 bases had no gene match. The CDR3: CASSPPSGRAYTGELFF. CDR3 DNA: TGTGCCAGCAGTCCACCCAGCGGGAGGGCCTACACCGGGGAGCTGTTTTTT.

CDR3 amino acids: CASNSLTREKLFF. CDR3 coding DNA: TGTGCCAGCAATTCTTTAACGAGGGAAAAACTGTTTTTT. J is TRBJ1-4 and V is TRBV28; D gene ambiguous. Trimming stripped 7 bases from V and 8 bases from J, with 14 bases between. This CDR3 has 13 amino acids. Germline loops: CDR1 MDHEN, CDR2 SYDVKM.